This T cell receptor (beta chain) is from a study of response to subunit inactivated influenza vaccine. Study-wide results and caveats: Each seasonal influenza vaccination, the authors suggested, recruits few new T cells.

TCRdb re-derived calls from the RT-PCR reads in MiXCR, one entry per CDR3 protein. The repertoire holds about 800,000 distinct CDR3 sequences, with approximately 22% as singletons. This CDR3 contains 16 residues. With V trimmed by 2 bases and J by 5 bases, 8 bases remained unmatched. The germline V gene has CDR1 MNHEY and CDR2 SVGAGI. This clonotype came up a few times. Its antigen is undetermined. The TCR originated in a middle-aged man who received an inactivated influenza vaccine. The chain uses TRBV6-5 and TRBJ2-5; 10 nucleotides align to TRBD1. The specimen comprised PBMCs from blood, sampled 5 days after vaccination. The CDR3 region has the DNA TGTGCCAGCAGTTACGCGGGACAGGGGAGGTTCGAGACCCAGTACTTC. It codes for CASSYAGQGRFETQYF.